What follows is one T cell receptor beta chain and its context. Its specificity is not known. The data derive from a study of OX40 agonist ivuxolimab in advanced cancers. Whole-study findings and limits: In CD8+ T cells, expanded clones were on average more numerous than in CD4+. The authors also found low normalized T-cell clonal expansion in some nonresponders.

TCRdb keeps only in-frame clones here, not all; method: immunoSEQ multiplex PCR. The table includes 70,000 to 95,000 clones, approximately 92% detected once. The sequenced sample was CD4+ or CD8+ T cells sorted from blood, obtained in a trial of the OX40 agonist ivuxolimab. The origin of this receptor is an adult with an advanced solid tumor such as melanoma, head and neck, liver or kidney cancer.

CDR3 sequence reads: CASSPGQGVLNGYTF. DNA for the CDR3: TGTGCCAGCAGCCCGGGACAGGGGGTTTTGAATGGCTACACCTTC. The chain couples TRBV2 to TRBJ1-2, with 11 bases fitting TRBD1. This CDR3 contains 15 residues. With 6 bases clipped from V and 6 bases from J, the junction kept 9 bases outside the gene matches. Germline CDR1 is SNHLY and CDR2 is FYNNEI. The full variable domain, completed using reference TRBV2 and TRBJ1-2, is EPEVTQTPSHQVTQMGQEVILRCVPISNHLYFYWYRQILGQKVEFLVSFYNNEISEKSEIFDDQFSVERPDGSNFTLKIRSTKLEDSAMYFCASSPGQGVLNGYTFGSGTRLTVV.